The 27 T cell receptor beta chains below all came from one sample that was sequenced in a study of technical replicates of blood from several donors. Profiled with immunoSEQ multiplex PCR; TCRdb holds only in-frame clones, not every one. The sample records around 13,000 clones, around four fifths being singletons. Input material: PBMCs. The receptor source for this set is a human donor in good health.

In nucleotides, the CDR3 is TGCGCCAGGGGACTAGCGGGGCAAACAGATACGCAGTATTTT. Protein product: CARGLAGQTDTQYF. J is TRBJ2-3 and V is TRBV5-1, with 13 bases aligning to TRBD2. The CDR3 sequence is 14 residues long. After removal of 8 bases from V and 3 bases from J, the junction contained 3 bases not matched to a gene. Per germline, CDR1 SGHRS and CDR2 YFSETQ.

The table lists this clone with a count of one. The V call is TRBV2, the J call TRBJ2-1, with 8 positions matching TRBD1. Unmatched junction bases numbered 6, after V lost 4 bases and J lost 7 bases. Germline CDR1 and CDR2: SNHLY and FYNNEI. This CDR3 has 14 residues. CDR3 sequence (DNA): TGTGCCAGCAGTGGTAGGACAGGGAGGAATGAGCAGTTCTTC. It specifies CASSGRTGRNEQFF.

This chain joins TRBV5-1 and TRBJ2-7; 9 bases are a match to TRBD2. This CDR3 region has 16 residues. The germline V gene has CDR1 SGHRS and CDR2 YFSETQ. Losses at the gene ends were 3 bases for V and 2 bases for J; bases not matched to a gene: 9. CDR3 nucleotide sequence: TGCGCCAGCAGCTCGAGGACTAGCGCTTTAACCTACGAGCAGTACTTC. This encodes CASSSRTSALTYEQYF.

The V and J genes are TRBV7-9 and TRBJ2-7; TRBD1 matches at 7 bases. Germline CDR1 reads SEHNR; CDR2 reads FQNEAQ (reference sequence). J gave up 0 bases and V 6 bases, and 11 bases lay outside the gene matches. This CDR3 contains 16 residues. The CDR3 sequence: CASSYTPGTVSYEQYF. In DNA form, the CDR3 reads TGTGCCAGCAGTTATACCCCCGGGACAGTCTCCTACGAGCAGTACTTC.

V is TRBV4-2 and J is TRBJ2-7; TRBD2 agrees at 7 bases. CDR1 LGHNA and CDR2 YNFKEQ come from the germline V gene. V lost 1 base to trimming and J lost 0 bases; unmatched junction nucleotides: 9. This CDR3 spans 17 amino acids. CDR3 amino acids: CASSQGGSGSSSYEQYF. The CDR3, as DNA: TGTGCCAGCAGCCAAGGAGGTAGCGGGTCTAGCTCCTACGAGCAGTACTTC.

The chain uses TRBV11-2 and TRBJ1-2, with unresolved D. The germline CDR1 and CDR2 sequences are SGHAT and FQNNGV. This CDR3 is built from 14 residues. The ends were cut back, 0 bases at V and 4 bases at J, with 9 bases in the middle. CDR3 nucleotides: TGTGCCAGCAGCTTAGACCAGGATACCTATGGCTACACCTTC. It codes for CASSLDQDTYGYTF.

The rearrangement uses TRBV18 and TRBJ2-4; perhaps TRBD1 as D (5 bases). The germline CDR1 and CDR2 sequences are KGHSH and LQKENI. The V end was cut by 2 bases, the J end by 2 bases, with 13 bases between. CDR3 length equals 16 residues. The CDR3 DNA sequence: TGTGCCAGCTCACCAGGGGCCTTTCAGTCCAAAAACATTCAGTACTTC. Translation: CASSPGAFQSKNIQYF.

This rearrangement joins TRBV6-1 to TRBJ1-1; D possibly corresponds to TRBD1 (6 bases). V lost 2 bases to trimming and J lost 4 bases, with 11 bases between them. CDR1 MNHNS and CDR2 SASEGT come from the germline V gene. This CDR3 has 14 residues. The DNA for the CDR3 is TGTGCCAGCAGTGAACTCAGAGGGGGCACTGAAGCTTTCTTT. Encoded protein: CASSELRGGTEAFF.

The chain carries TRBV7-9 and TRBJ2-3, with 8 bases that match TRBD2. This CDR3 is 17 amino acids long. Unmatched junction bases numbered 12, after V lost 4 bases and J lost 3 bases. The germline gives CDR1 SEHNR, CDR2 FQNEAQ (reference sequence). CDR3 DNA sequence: TGTGCCAGCAGCTCCCCAGAGGGACTAGTGGGGACAGATACGCAGTATTTT. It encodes CASSSPEGLVGTDTQYF. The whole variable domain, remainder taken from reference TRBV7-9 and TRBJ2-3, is DTGVSQNPRHKITKRGQNVTFRCDPISEHNRLYWYRQTLGQGPEFLTYFQNEAQLEKSRLLSDRFSAERPKGSFSTLEIQRTEQGDSAMYLCASSSPEGLVGTDTQYFGPGTRLTVL.

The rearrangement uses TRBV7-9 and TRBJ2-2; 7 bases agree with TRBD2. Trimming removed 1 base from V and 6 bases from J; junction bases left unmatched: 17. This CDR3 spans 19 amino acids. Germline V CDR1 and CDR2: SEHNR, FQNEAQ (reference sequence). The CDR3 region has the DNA TGTGCCAGCAGCTTAGTTTTCGCGGCTAGCGGCCCCGAGGCCGGGGAGCTGTTTTTT. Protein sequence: CASSLVFAASGPEAGELFF.

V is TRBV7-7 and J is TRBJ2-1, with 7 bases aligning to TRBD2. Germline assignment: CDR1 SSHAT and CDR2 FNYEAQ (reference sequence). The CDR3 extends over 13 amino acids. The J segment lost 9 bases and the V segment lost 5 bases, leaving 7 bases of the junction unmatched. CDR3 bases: TGTGCCAGCAGCCCTACTGGACTAGGTGAGCAGTTCTTC. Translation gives CASSPTGLGEQFF.

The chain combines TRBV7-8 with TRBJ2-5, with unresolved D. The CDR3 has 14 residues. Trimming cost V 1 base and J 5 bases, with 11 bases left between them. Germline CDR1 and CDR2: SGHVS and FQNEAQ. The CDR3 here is CASSLGASEETQYF. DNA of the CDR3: TGTGCCAGCAGCTTAGGGGCCTCAGAGGAGACCCAGTACTTC.

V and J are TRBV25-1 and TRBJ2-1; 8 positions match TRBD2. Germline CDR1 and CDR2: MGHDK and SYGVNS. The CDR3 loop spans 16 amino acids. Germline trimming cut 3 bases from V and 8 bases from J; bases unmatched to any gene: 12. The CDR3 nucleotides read TGTGCCAGCAGTGACACGGGGGGGGCGAATAGGTATGAGCAGTTCTTC. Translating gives CASSDTGGANRYEQFF.

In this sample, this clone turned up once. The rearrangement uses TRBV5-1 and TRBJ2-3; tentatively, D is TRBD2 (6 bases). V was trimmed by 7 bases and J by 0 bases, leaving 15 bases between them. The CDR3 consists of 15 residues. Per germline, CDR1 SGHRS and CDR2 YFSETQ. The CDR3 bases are TGCGCCAGCGGCCCTGGAGGGGCTAGCACAGATACGCAGTATTTT. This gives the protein CASGPGGASTDTQYF.

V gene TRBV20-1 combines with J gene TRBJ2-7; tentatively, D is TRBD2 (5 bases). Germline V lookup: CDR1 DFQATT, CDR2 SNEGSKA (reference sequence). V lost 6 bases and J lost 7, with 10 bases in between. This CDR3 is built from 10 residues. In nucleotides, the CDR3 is TGCAGTGCACCCACTAGGGAGCAGTACTTC. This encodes CSAPTREQYF.

Written as DNA, the CDR3 is TGTGCCAGCAGAGGGACAGGGGATTTACCCTACGAGCAGTACTTC. Protein: CASRGTGDLPYEQYF. The chain carries TRBV27 and TRBJ2-7; 10 nucleotides align to TRBD1. This CDR3 spans 15 amino acids. The J segment lost 2 bases and the V segment lost 6 bases, leaving 7 bases of the junction unmatched. CDR1 is MNHEY, CDR2 SMNVEV, per germline (reference sequence).

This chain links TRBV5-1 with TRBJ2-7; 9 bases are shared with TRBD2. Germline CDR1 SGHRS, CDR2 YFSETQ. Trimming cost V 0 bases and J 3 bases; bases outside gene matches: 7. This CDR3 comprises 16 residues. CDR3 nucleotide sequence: TGCGCCAGCAGCTTGGTTGAGATAGCGGGAGTCTACGAGCAGTACTTC. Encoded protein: CASSLVEIAGVYEQYF.

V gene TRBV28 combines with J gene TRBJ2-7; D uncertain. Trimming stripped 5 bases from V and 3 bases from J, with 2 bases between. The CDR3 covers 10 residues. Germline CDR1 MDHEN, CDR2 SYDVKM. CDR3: CASSRYEQYF. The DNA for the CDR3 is TGTGCCAGCAGTCGCTACGAGCAGTACTTC.

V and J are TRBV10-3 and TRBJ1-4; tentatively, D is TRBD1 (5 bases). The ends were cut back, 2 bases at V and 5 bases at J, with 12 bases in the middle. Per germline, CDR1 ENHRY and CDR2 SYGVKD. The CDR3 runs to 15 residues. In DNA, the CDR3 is TGTGCCATCAGTGAGCAGGGCCAGTCAAATGAAAAACTGTTTTTT. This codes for CAISEQGQSNEKLFF.

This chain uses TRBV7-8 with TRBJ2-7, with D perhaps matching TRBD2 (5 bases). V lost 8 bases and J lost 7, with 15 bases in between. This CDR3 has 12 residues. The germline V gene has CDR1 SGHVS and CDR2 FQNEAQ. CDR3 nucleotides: TGTGCCAGCGGGAGTGAGAGTGTGGAGCAGTACTTC. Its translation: CASGSESVEQYF.

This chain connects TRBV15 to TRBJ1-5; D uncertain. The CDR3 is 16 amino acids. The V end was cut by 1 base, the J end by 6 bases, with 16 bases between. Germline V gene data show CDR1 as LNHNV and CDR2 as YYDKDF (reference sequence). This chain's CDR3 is CATSRAIMGSGQPQHF. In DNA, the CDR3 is TGTGCCACCAGCAGAGCCATAATGGGGAGTGGTCAGCCCCAGCATTTT.

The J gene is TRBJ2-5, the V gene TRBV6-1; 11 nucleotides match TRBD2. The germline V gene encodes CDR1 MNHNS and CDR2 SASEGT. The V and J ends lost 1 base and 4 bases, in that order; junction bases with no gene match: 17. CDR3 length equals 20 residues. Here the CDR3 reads CASSEGRLALAGALRETQYF. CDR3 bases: TGTGCCAGCAGTGAAGGTCGGCTGGCACTAGCGGGAGCCTTGCGAGAGACCCAGTACTTC.

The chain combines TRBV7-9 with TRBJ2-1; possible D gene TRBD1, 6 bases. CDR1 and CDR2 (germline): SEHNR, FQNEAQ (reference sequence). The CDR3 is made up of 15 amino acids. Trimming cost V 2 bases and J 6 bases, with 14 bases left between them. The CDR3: CASSLSGLGANEQFF. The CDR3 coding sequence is TGTGCCAGCAGCTTATCTGGGCTGGGGGCCAATGAGCAGTTCTTC.

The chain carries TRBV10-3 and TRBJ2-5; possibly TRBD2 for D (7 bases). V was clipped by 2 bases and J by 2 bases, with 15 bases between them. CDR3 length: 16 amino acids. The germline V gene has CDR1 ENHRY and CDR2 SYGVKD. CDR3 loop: CAISEKGGGEQETQYF. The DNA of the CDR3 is TGTGCCATCAGTGAGAAGGGGGGGGGCGAACAAGAGACCCAGTACTTC.

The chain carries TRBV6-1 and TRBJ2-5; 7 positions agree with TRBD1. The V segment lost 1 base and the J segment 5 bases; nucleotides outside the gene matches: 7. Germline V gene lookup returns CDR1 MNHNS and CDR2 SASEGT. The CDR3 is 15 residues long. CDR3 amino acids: CASSEGPQGSETQYF. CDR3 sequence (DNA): TGTGCCAGCAGTGAAGGCCCACAGGGGAGTGAGACCCAGTACTTC.

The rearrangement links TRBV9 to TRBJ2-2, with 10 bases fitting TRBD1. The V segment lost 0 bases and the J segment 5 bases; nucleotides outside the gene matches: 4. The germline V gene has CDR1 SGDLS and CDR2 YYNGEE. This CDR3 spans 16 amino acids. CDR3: CASSVAWGQGTGELFF. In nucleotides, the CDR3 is TGTGCCAGCAGCGTAGCTTGGGGACAGGGGACCGGGGAGCTGTTTTTT.

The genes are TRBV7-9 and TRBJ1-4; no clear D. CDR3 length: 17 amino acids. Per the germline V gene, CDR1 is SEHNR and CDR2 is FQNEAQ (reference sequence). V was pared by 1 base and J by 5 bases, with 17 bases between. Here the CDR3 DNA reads TGTGCCAGCAGCTTAGGTGGTGGGAATTGGGAGAATGAAAAACTGTTTTTT. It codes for CASSLGGGNWENEKLFF.